This entry lists 4 T cell receptor beta chains sequenced from one sample in a study of blood T cell repertoires in COVID-19 (dated by TCRdb to the early 2020s). To prepare the library, the immunoSEQ multiplex PCR assay was applied. The immuneACCESS repertoire file appears here via TCRdb, limited to in-frame rearrangements. These files lack a portion of the clones; in checked studies, under half of the deficit traces to unresolved V genes, and the cause of the others is not known. This sample holds about 250,000 clones; 88% were observed only once. The top ten hold roughly 6.8% of the sample. Input material: peripheral blood. These receptors were taken from a woman aged 30 to 39 with COVID-19, enrolled during active disease.

The rearrangement links TRBV5-1 to TRBJ2-1, with 10 nucleotides matching TRBD1. Unmatched junction bases numbered 9, after V lost 6 bases and J lost 6 bases. The CDR3 loop spans 15 amino acids. Germline V gene data show CDR1 as SGHRS and CDR2 as YFSETQ. CDR3 protein: CASIMDGTGANEQFF. Written as DNA, the CDR3 is TGCGCCAGCATCATGGACGGGACAGGGGCCAATGAGCAGTTCTTC.

The chain carries TRBV12-3 or TRBV12-4 and TRBJ2-5, with D possibly matching TRBD1 (6 bases). V lost 8 bases, J lost 4 bases, and 11 bases lay in between. CDR3 length: 12 residues. The CDR3 reads CASSQGPETQYF. For the CDR3, the DNA is TGTGCCAGCTCACAGGGCCCAGAGACCCAGTACTTC.

The chain carries TRBV6-4 and TRBJ1-5; TRBD1 might be the D (6 bases). V was pared by 10 bases and J by 4 bases, with 17 bases between. Germline CDR1 reads MRHNA; CDR2 reads SNTAGT. There are 14 residues in the CDR3. The CDR3 protein is CAIETTGLNQPQHF. The CDR3 DNA reads as TGTGCCATCGAAACGACAGGATTAAATCAGCCCCAGCATTTT.

The chain couples TRBV18 to TRBJ2-3; the D gene is possibly TRBD1 (5 bases). Germline CDR1 is KGHSH and CDR2 is LQKENI. The CDR3 spans 14 residues. V lost 5 bases, J lost 0 bases, and 9 bases lay in between. CDR3 sequence: CASSSTGSTDTQYF. The CDR3 DNA sequence: TGTGCCAGCTCATCAACAGGAAGCACAGATACGCAGTATTTT.